This T cell receptor beta chain originates from a study of OX40 agonist ivuxolimab in advanced cancers. The overall study: Three patients, one with hepatocellular carcinoma and two with cutaneous melanoma, responded partially.

The data were produced by immunoSEQ multiplex PCR, yet TCRdb's version contains in-frame clones alone and is incomplete. The table includes over 40,000 clones, around 88% detected once. Sequences were derived from CD4+ or CD8+ T cells sorted from blood, sampled in a trial of the OX40 agonist ivuxolimab. This TCR was sampled from an adult with an advanced solid tumor such as melanoma, head and neck, liver or kidney cancer.

CDR3 nucleotides: TGTGCCAGCCAACGTCCTAGCGGGAGGCCCACCGGGGAGCTGTTTTTT. It encodes CASQRPSGRPTGELFF. The genes are TRBV6-4 and TRBJ2-2, with 11 bases lining up with TRBD2. CDR1 and CDR2 from the germline V gene are MRHNA and SNTAGT. The CDR3 runs to 16 residues. The J segment lost 4 bases and the V segment lost 8 bases, leaving 9 bases of the junction unmatched.